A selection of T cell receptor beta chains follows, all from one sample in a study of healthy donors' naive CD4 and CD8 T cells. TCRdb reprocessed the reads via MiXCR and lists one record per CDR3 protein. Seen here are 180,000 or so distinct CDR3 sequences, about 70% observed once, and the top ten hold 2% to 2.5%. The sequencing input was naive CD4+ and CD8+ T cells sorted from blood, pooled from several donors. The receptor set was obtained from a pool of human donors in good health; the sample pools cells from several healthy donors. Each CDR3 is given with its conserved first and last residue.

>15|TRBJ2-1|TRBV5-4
CASSLVLAGTNEQFF
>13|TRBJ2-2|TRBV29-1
CSVQTGNTGELFF
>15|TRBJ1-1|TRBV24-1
CATSAGTGVSTEAFF
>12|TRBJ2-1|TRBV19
CATEASYNEQFF
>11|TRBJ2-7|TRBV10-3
CAVNRGYEQYF
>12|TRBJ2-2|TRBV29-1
CSGNRGTGELFF
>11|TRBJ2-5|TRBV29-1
CSVPHKETQYF
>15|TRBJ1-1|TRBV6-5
CASSYSWTGVVEAFF
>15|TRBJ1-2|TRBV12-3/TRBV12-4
CASSLDLGANYGYTF
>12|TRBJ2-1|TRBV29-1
CSVDGQGNEQFF
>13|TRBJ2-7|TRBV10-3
CASGQGVSYGQYF
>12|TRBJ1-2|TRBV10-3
CASSPMGYGYTF
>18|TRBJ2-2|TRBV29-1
CSVFSYGGVQTSTGELFF
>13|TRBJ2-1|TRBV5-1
CASSLADGDEQFF
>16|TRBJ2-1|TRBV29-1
CSVAGIRLKWDNEQFF
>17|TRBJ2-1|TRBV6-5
CATSYSPLAEVYNEQLF
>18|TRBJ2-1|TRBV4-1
CASEQGLAGGSSYNEQFF
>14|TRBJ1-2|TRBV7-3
CASSPRPGNYGYTF
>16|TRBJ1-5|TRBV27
CASSLKVEDRNQPQHF
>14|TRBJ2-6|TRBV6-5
CASRGGAGANVLTF
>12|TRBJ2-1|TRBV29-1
CKADRGNNEQFF
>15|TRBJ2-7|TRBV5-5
CASSSIPGSTYEQYF
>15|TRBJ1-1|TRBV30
CAWSVFGQGGTEAFF
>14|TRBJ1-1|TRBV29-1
CSVGAGQGDTEAFF
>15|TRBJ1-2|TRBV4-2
CASSQDYSANYGYTF
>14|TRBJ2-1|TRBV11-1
CASSLEGPRNEQFF
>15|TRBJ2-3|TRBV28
CASSLYNRGTDTQYF